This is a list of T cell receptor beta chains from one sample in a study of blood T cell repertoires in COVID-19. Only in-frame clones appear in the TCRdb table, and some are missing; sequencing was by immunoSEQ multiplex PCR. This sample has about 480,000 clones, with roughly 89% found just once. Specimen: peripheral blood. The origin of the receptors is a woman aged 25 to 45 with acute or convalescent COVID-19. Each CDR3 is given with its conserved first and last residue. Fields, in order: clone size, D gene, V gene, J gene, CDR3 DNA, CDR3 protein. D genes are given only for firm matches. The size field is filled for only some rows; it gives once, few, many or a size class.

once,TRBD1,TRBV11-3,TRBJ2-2,TGTGCCAGCAGCTCAGGACAGGGCTTGTTGGGATCCGGGGAGCTGTTTTTT,CASSSGQGLLGSGELFF
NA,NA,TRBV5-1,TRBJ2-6,TGCGCCAGCAGTCGGGGTATTTCTGGGGCCAACGTCCTGACTTTC,CASSRGISGANVLTF
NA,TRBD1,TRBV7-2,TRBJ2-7,TGTGCCAGCAGCTTAGACTACAGGGGTCACGAGCAGTACTTC,CASSLDYRGHEQYF
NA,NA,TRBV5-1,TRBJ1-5,TGCGCCAGCAGGATTGACGCCAGCAGGAATCAGCCCCAGCATTTT,CASRIDASRNQPQHF
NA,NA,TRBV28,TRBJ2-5,TGTGCCAGCAGTTTGGAGCCCGGACAGGAGACCCAGTACTTC,CASSLEPGQETQYF
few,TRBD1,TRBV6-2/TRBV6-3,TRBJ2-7,TGTGCCAGCAGCCCCACGGGACAGGCATGGGGCTACGAGCAGTACTTC,CASSPTGQAWGYEQYF
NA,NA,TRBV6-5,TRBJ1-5,TGTGCCAGCAACCCGACGGGAAACGGCAATCAGCCCCAGCATTTT,CASNPTGNGNQPQHF
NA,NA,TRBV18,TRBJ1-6,TGTGCCAGCTCACCGTCAGGATATTCACCCCTCCACTTT,CASSPSGYSPLHF
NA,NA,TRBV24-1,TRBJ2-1,TGTGCCACCAGTGATCAGGAAACAGGGATATACAATGAGCAGTTCTTC,CATSDQETGIYNEQFF
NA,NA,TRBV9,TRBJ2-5,TGTGCCAGCAGCGTAACTCAGGGGTGGAAAGAGACCCAGTACTTC,CASSVTQGWKETQYF
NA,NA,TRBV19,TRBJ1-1,TGTGCCAGTACGTGGAGCGTGAACACTGAAGCTTTCTTT,CASTWSVNTEAFF
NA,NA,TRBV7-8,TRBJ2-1,TGTGCCAGCAGCTCAGGGAATGTTGGCAATGAGCAGTTCTTC,CASSSGNVGNEQFF
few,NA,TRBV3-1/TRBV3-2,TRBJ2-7,TGTGCCAGCAGCCACGGGGGATTCTACGAGCAGTACTTC,CASSHGGFYEQYF
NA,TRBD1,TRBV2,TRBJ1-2,TGTGCCAGCAGTGAGTCGACTAGAAAGCAACTAACCGGGACAGGCTATGGCTACACCTTC,CASSESTRKQLTGTGYGYTF
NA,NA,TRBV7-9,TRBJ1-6,TGTGCCAGCAGCTTCAGGGAAGCCAACTCACCCCTCCACTTT,CASSFREANSPLHF
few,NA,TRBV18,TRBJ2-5,TGTGCCAGCTCATCTGACAAGAGAGAGACCCAGTACTTC,CASSSDKRETQYF
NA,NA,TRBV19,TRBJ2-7,TGTGCCAGTAGTGGTGGTGGGGGCAGCTCCTACGAGCAGTACTTC,CASSGGGGSSYEQYF
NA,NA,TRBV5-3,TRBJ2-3,TGTGCCAGAAGCTCCGGGGGGCCTTGCACAGATACGCAGTATTTT,CARSSGGPCTDTQYF
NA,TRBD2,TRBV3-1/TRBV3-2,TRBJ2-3,TGTGCCAGCAGCCAAATAGAGGAGCGGGGGCAGTATTTT,CASSQIEERGQYF
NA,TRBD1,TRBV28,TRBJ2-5,TGTGCCAGCAGTTTGGGACAGTACCAAGAGACCCAGTACTTC,CASSLGQYQETQYF
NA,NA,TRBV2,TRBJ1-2,TGTGCCAGCAGGGGGGGACCCACCTATGGCTACACCTTC,CASRGGPTYGYTF
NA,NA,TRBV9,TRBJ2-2,TGTGCCAGCAGCGTAGCCCGGGGGATCACCGGGGAGCTGTTTTTT,CASSVARGITGELFF
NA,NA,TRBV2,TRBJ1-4,TGTGCCAGCAGTGAAGTTTTACAGGGCGGAGAAAAACTGTTTTTT,CASSEVLQGGEKLFF
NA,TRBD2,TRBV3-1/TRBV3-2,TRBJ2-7,TGTGCCAGCAGCCTCTACCCTGGGACTACAACCTACGAGCAGTACTTC,CASSLYPGTTTYEQYF
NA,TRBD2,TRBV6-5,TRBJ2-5,TGTGCCAGCAGACTTAGCGGGAATAAGGCAGAGACCCAGTACTTC,CASRLSGNKAETQYF
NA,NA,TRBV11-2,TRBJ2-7,TGTGCCAGCAGCCCCACGGTCCGCTCCTACGAGCAGTACTTC,CASSPTVRSYEQYF
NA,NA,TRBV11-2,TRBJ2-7,TGTGCCAGCAGCTCCGCTCCCCTCCATTCCGGGACACCAGCCTACGAGCAGTACTTC,CASSSAPLHSGTPAYEQYF
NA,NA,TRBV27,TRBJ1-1,TGTGCCAGCAGTTTACCCGGGGAGAACACTGAAGCTTTCTTT,CASSLPGENTEAFF
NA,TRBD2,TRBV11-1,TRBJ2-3,TGTGCCAGCAGCTTAATAACTAGCGGGAGCACAGATACGCAGTATTTT,CASSLITSGSTDTQYF
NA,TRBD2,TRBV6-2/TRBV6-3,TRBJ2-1,TGTGCCAGCAGTTCTTCAGGACTAGCGGGGGGGCAAGAGCAGTTCTTC,CASSSSGLAGGQEQFF
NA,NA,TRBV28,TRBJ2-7,TGTGCCAGCAGCCTAAGCTCCTACGAGCAGTACTTC,CASSLSSYEQYF
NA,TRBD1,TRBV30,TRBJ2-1,TGTGCCTGGAGTTGGATAAGGGGGCCTAATGAGCAGTTCTTC,CAWSWIRGPNEQFF
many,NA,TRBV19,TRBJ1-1,TGTGCCAGTAGTAGACGGGGTATCACTGAAGCTTTCTTT,CASSRRGITEAFF
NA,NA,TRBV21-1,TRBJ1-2,TGTGCCAGCAGCAATTGGCCCCGGGGGTCCTATGGCTACACCTTC,CASSNWPRGSYGYTF
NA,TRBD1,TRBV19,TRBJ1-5,TGTGCCAGTAGTCAGGGGGATCAGCCCCAGCATTTT,CASSQGDQPQHF
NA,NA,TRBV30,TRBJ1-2,TGTGCCGCGAGGCGGCGGTGGAACTATGGCTACACCTTC,CAARRRWNYGYTF
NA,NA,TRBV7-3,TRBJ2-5,TGTGCCAGCAGCCGGGACACGGCTGGGACCCAGTACTTC,CASSRDTAGTQYF